The entry that follows covers one TCR beta chain sequence. Categorization into cohorts depended on clinical history that participants reported. Recovered status in Cohort 3 required two negative PCRs, clearance, or symptom resolution. This sample was taken from a study of blood T cell repertoires in COVID-19. CDR1 is MDHEN and CDR2 is SYDVKM in the germline V gene. CDR3 length: 12 residues. The ends were cut back, 7 bases at V and 5 bases at J, with 9 bases in the middle. Original processing methods: Nucleated cell counts were estimated from reference gene primer amplification. The protocol was immunoSEQ multiplex PCR, while the TCRdb copy is restricted to in-frame clones and leaves out a portion. The V and J calls and clone size were taken over from that table, and D and trimming were inferred from the DNA. The data contain approximately 200,000 clones, roughly 87% of them seen just once; the ten biggest clones take up more than 2%.

Sequenced: PBMCs or T cells enriched from blood (not recorded which). The rearrangement links TRBV28 to TRBJ1-5, with no clear D. This receptor was identified in a woman aged 25 to 39 who had recovered from COVID-19. This chain's CDR3 is CASTLTDQPQHF. CDR3 nucleotides: TGTGCCAGCACCCTGACTGATCAGCCCCAGCATTTT.